The source of this TCR beta chain is a study of spatial heterogeneity in lung cancer. Study in general: The donor group consisted of some 70 patients who had untreated, early-stage non-small cell lung cancer. Follow-up PBMC samples were sequenced when available, at a median of approximately two years after resection. Every unique TCR and UMI combination, on average, appeared more than ten times in raw reads.

As to time point: blood at routine non-recurrence follow-up after resection. Whole RNA obtained from tumor, nontumor lung or frozen PBMC underwent sequencing without sorting. On each TCR cDNA molecule, a unique molecular identifier was present. TCRdb itself ran the 5' RACE reads through MiXCR, one entry per CDR3 protein. Of 50,000 to 60,000 distinct CDR3 sequences listed, 6.5% to 7.5% are singletons. V was shortened by 6 bases and J by 7 bases, with 25 bases between the two germline ends. The CDR3 sequence is 15 residues long. The germline gives CDR1 DFQATT, CDR2 SNEGSKA (reference sequence). The receptor was derived from a female donor with early-stage non-small cell lung cancer. The chain links TRBV20-1 to TRBJ2-7, with D perhaps TRBD2 (6 bases). The material sequenced was PBMCs, taken at follow-up. The CDR3 loop reads CSAITRPGVNDEQYF. CDR3 coding DNA: TGCAGTGCCATAACCCGTCCGGGGGTAAACGATGAGCAGTACTTC.